Here is one T cell receptor beta chain with its context. This sample stems from a study of blood T cell repertoires in COVID-19. Study-wide background: Sites in the United States, Italy and Spain provided acute and convalescent COVID-19 samples.

The assay was immunoSEQ multiplex PCR, and TCRdb's table has in-frame clones only and misses some. The sample consists of hundreds of thousands of clones, approximately 80% of them appearing once. The CDR3 runs to 18 residues. Germline assignment: CDR1 LGHNA and CDR2 YNFKEQ. The J segment lost 0 bases and the V segment lost 0 bases, leaving 7 bases of the junction unmatched. The source is a woman of 80 years or more with acute or convalescent COVID-19. The source material was peripheral blood. The chain carries TRBV4-2 and TRBJ2-1, with 8 bases fitting TRBD2. CDR3 in DNA: TGTGCCAGCAGCCAAGATTTCCTAGCGGGCAACTCCTACAATGAGCAGTTCTTC. This sequence encodes CASSQDFLAGNSYNEQFF.